What follows is one TCR beta chain and its context. Its antigen is not identified. The identical CDR3 is also encoded by other nucleotide sequences in the sample. These data come from a study of cytomegalovirus exposure and HLA in healthy donors. Study findings and constraints: One cluster of highly shared sequence variants probably arose as a sequencing artifact.

PCR was performed using 60 Vbeta and 13 Jbeta primers. Profiling relied on immunoSEQ multiplex PCR, and the TCRdb table lists in-frame clones only, not all of them. The sample records 150,000 to 200,000 clones, around 81% being singletons. This TCR derives from a woman under 40 in good health and CMV-seronegative. Specimen: PBMCs.

CDR3 sequence reads: CASSPSGSYNEQFF. CDR3 DNA: TGTGCCAGCAGCCCTAGCGGCTCCTACAATGAGCAGTTCTTC. The chain recombines TRBV9 with TRBJ2-1; TRBD2 agrees at 7 bases. Per the germline V gene, CDR1 is SGDLS and CDR2 is YYNGEE. The V and J ends lost 4 bases and 0 bases, in that order; junction bases with no gene match: 1. The length of the CDR3 is 14 residues.